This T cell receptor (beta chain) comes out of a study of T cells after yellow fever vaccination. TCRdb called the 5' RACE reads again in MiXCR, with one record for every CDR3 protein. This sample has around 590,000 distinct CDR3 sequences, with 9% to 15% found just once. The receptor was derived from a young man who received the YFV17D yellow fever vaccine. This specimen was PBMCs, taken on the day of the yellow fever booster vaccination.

CDR3 sequence reads: CASSLVPDKSASPLHF. The CDR3 DNA follows: TGCGCCAGCAGCTTGGTGCCGGACAAGTCTGCTTCACCCCTCCACTTT. This chain joins TRBV5-1 and TRBJ1-6; D possibly corresponds to TRBD1 (5 bases). This CDR3 region has 16 residues. Germline V gives CDR1 SGHRS, CDR2 YFSETQ. Trimming left V 0 bases short and J 9 bases short, with 16 bases between.